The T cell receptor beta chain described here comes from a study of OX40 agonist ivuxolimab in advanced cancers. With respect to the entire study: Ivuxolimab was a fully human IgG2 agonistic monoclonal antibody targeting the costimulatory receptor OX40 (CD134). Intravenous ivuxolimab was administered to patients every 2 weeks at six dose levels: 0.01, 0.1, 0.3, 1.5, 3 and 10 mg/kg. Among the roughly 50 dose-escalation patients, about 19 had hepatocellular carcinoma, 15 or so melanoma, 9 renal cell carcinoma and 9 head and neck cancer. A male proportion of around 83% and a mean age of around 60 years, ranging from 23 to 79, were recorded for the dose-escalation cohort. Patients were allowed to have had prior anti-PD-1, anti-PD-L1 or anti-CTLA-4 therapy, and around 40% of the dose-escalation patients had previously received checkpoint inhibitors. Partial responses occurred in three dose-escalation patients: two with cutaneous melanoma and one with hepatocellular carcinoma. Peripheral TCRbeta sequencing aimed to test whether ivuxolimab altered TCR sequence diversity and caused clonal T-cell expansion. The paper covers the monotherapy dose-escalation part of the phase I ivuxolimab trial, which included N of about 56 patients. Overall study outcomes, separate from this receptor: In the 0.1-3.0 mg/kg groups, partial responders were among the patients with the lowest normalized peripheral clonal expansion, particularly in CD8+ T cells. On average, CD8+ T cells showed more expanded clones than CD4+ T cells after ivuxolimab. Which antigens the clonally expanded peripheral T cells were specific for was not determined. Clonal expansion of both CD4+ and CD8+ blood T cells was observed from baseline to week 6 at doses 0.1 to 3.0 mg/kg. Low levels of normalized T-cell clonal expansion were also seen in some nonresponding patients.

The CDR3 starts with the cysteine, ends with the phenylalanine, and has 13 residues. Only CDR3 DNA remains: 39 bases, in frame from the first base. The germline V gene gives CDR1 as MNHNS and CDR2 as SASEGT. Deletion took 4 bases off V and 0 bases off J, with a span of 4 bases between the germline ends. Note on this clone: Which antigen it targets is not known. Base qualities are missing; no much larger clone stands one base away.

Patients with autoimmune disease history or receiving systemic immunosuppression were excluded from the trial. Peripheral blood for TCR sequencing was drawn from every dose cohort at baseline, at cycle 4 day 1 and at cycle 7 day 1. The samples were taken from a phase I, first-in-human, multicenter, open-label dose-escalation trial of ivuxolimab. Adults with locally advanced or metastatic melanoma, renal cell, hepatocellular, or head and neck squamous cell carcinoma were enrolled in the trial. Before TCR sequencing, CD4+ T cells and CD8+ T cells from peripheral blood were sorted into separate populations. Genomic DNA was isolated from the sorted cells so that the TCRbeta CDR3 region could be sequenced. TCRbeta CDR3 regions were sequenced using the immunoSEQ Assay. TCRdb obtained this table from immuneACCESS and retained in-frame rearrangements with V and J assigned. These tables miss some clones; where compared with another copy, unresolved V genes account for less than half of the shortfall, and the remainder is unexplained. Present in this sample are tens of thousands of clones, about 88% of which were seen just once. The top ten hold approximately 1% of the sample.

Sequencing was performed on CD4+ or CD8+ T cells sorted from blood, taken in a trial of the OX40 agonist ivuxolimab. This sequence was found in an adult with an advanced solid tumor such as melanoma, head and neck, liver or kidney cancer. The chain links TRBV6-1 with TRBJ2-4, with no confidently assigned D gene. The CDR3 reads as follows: CASSGGAKNIQYF. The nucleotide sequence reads TGTGCCAGCAGTGGGGGAGCCAAAAACATTCAGTACTTC.